The clone carrying this T cell receptor beta chain was seen once. The antigen is undetermined. Mismatch with germline at one junction end may stem from a read error. With 60 Vbeta and 13 Jbeta primers, the PCR was carried out. Measured with immunoSEQ multiplex PCR; TCRdb has only the in-frame clones, and not every one. The data show around 99,000 clones, 73% seen once. This entry is derived from a study of cytomegalovirus exposure and HLA in healthy donors. Study-level findings and limits: For TCR beta chains, V- and J-gene trimming was later linked to a missense DCLRE1C variant. Researchers had no immune exposure information except CMV serostatus available. For presence/absence analyses, sequencing depth was assumed to be roughly uniform across donors.

The clonotype was recovered from a man aged 40-55 years in good health and CMV-seronegative. The sequenced sample was PBMCs.

CDR3 sequence reads: CSSSDRGSEAFF. The CDR3 DNA is TGTTCCAGCAGCGACCGGGGTTCTGAAGCTTTCTTT. The V call is TRBV7-9, the J call TRBJ1-1; D is unclear. Germline V gene data show CDR1 as SEHNR and CDR2 as FQNEAQ (reference sequence). The CDR3 loop spans 12 amino acids.